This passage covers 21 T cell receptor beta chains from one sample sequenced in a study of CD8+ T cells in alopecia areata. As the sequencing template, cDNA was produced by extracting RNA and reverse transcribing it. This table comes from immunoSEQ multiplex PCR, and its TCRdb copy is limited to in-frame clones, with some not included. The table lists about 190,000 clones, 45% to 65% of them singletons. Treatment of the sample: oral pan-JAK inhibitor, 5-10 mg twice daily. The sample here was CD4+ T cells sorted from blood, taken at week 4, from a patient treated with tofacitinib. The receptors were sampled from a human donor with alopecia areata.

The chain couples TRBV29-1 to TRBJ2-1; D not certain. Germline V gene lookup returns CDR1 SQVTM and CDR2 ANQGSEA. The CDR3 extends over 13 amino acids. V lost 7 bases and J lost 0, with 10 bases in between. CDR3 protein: CSELRYSYNEQFF. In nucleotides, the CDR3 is TGCAGCGAGCTACGATACTCCTACAATGAGCAGTTCTTC.

CDR3 nucleotide sequence: TGCGCCAGCAGCTTGGCCTCAGGGGAGACCCAGTACTTC. Encoded protein: CASSLASGETQYF. V and J are TRBV5-1 and TRBJ2-5, with a tentative D call TRBD1 (5 bases). V shed 0 bases and J shed 5 bases, with 8 bases lying between them. The CDR3 totals 13 residues. Per germline, CDR1 SGHRS and CDR2 YFSETQ. The entire variable domain, with the rest obtained from reference TRBV5-1 and TRBJ2-5, is as follows: KAGVTQTPRYLIKTRGQQVTLSCSPISGHRSVSWYQQTPGQGLQFLFEYFSETQRNKGNFPGRFSGRQFSNSRSEMNVSTLELGDSALYLCASSLASGETQYFGPGTRLLVL.

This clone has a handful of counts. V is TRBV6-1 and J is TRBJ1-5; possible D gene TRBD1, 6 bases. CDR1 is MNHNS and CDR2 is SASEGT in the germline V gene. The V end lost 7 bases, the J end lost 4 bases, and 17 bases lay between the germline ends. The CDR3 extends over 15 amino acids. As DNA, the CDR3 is TGTGCCAGCACCCTTACATGGGGGGCTAATCAGCCCCAGCATTTT. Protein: CASTLTWGANQPQHF.

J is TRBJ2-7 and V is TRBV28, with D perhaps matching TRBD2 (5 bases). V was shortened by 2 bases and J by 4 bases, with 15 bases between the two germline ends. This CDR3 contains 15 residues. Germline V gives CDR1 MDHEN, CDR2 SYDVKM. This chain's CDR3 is CASSLGGLRSYEQYF. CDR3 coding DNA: TGTGCCAGCAGTTTAGGAGGACTCCGGAGTTACGAGCAGTACTTC.

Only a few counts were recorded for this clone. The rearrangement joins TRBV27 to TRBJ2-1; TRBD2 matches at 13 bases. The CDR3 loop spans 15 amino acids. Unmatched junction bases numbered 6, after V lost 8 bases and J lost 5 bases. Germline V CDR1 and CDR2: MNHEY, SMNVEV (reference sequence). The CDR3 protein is CASGTSGRADNEQFF. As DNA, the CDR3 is TGTGCCAGCGGTACTAGCGGGAGGGCTGACAATGAGCAGTTCTTC.

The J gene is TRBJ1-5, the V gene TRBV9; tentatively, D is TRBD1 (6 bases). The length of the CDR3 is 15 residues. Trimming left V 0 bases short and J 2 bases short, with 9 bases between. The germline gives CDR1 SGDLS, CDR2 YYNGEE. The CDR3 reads CASSVGPGGNQPQHF. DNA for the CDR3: TGTGCCAGCAGCGTAGGGCCAGGGGGCAATCAGCCCCAGCATTTT. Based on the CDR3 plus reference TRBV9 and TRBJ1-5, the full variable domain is DSGVTQTPKHLITATGQRVTLRCSPRSGDLSVYWYQQSLDQGLQFLIQYYNGEERAKGNILERFSAQQFPDLHSELNLSSLELGDSALYFCASSVGPGGNQPQHFGDGTRLSIL.

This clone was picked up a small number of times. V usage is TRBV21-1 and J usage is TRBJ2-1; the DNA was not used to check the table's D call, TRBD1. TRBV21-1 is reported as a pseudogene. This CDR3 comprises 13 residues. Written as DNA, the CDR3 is TGTGCCAGCAGCAAGAAGGGGAACAATGAGCAGTTCTTC. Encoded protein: CASSKKGNNEQFF.

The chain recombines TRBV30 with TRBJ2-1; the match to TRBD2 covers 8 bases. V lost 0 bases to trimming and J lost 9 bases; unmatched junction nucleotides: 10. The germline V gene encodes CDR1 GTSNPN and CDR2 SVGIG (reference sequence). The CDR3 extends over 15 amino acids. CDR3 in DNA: TGTGCCTGGAGTGTACAGGGCGGGAGGCGGGCTGAGCAGTTCTTC. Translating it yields CAWSVQGGRRAEQFF.

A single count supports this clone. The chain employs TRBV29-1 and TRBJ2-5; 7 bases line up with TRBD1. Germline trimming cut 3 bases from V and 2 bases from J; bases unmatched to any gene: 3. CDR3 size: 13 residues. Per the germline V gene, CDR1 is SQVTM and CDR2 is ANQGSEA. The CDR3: CSVDGRGQETQYF. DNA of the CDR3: TGCAGCGTTGACGGCAGGGGGCAAGAGACCCAGTACTTC.

CDR3 nucleotides: TGCAGCTTCCGGGGGCTAGCGGGAGAGGGCGGGGAGCTGTTTTTT. This encodes CSFRGLAGEGGELFF. The genes are TRBV29-1 and TRBJ2-2, with 10 positions matching TRBD2. The CDR3 loop spans 15 amino acids. The junction had 13 bases not matched to a gene; V was cut back by 8 bases and J by 7 bases. CDR1 SQVTM and CDR2 ANQGSEA come from the germline V gene.

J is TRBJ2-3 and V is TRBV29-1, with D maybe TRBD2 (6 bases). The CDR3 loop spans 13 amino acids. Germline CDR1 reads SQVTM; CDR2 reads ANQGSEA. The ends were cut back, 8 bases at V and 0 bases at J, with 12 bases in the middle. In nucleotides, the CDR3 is TGCAGCTCCGCGGGACCGAGCACAGATACGCAGTATTTT. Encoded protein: CSSAGPSTDTQYF.

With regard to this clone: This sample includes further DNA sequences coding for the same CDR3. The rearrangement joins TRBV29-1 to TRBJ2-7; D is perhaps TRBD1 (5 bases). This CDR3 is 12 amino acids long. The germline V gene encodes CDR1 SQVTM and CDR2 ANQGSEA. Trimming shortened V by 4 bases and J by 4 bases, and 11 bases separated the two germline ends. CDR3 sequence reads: CSVGRGSYEQYF. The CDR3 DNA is TGCAGCGTTGGTAGGGGTTCGTACGAGCAGTACTTC.

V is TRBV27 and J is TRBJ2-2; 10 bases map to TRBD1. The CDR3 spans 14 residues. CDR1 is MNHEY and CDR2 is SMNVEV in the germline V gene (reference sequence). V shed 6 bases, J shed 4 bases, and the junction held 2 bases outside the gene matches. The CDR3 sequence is CASRRDRGTGELFF. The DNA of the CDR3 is TGTGCCAGCAGAAGGGACAGGGGCACCGGGGAGCTGTTTTTT.

CDR3 nucleotides: TGTGCCTGGAGCGCGAGGCCAGGTGAGCAGTTCTTC. Amino acids: CAWSARPGEQFF. V is TRBV30 and J is TRBJ2-1; no firm D call. This CDR3 has 12 amino acids. V lost 3 bases to trimming and J lost 9 bases, with 12 bases between them. Germline V gene lookup returns CDR1 GTSNPN and CDR2 SVGIG (reference sequence).

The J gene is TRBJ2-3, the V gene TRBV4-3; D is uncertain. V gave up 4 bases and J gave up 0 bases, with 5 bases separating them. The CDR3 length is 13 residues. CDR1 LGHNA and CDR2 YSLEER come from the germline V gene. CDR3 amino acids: CASSRSSTDTQYF. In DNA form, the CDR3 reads TGCGCCAGCAGCCGATCGAGCACAGATACGCAGTATTTT.

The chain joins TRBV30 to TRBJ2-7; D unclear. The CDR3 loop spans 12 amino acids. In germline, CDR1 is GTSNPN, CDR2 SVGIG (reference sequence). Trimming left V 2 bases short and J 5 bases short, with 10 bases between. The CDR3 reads CAWSWNSHEQYF. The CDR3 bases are TGTGCCTGGAGTTGGAATTCCCACGAGCAGTACTTC.

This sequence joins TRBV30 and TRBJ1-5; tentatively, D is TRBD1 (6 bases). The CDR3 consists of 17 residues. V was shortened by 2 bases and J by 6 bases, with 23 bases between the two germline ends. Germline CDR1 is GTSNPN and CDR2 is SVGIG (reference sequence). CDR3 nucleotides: TGTGCCTGGAGTACCCCGACAGGTGGGCTCCTTGTTCAGCCCCAGCATTTT. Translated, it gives CAWSTPTGGLLVQPQHF.

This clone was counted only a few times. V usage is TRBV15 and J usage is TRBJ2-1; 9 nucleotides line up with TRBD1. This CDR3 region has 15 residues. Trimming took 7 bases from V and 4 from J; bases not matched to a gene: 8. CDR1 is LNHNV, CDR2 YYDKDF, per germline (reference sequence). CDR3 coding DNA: TGTGCCACCACCCGAGGGACAGGGCCTTACAATGAGCAGTTCTTC. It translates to CATTRGTGPYNEQFF.

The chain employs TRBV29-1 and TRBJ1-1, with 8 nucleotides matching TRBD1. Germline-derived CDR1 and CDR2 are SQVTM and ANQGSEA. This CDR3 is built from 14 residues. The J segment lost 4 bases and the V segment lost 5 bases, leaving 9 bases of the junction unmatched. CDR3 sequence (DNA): TGCAGCGTTACCAGACAGGGGATTGGCACTGAAGCTTTCTTT. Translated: CSVTRQGIGTEAFF.

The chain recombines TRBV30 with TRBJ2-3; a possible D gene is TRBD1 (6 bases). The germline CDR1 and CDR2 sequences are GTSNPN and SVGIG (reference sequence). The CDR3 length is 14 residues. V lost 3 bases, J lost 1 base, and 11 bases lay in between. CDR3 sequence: CAWSLGGGTDTQYF. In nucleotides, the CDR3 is TGTGCCTGGAGCCTAGGGGGTGGCACAGATACGCAGTATTTT. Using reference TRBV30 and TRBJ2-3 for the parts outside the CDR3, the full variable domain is SQTIHQWPATLVQPVGSPLSLECTVEGTSNPNLYWYRQAAGRGLQLLFYSVGIGQISSEVPQNLSASRPQDRQFILSSKKLLLSDSGFYLCAWSLGGGTDTQYFGPGTRLTVL.

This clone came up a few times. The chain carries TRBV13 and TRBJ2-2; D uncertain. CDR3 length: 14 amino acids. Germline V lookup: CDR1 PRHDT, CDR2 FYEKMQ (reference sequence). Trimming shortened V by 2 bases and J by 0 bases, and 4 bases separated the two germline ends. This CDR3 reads CASSLRANTGELFF. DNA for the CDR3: TGTGCCAGCAGCTTACGGGCGAACACCGGGGAGCTGTTTTTT.